This T cell receptor (beta chain) stems from a study of T-cell memory formation after mild COVID-19. Overall study: In these data, TCR clusters were largely donor specific. Study findings and constraints: Certain responding clones were present in pre-infection memory, suggesting participation of cross-reactive memory.

A remark on this clonotype: What it binds is unknown.

CDR3 length: 17 amino acids. V shed 6 bases and J 1 base; nucleotides not matched to a gene: 8. UMIs and sample barcodes were carried by the TCR alpha and TCR beta cDNA libraries that 5'RACE produced using constant-segment primers. TCRdb fed the 5' RACE reads into MiXCR, producing one record per CDR3 protein. The table lists 350,000 to 500,000 distinct CDR3 sequences, about a quarter of them singletons. The receptor comes from an adult woman who had mild COVID-19 (a few samples of this study predate the infection). Cell type and time point are not known. J is TRBJ2-7 and V is TRBV12-3 or TRBV12-4; 14 positions agree with TRBD2. What was sequenced was PBMCs or a T cell subset sorted from them (not recorded which). The CDR3 DNA follows: TGTGCCAGCAGCTCCCGGACTAGCGGGAGGATATCCTACGAGCAGTACTTC. Amino acid sequence: CASSSRTSGRISYEQYF.